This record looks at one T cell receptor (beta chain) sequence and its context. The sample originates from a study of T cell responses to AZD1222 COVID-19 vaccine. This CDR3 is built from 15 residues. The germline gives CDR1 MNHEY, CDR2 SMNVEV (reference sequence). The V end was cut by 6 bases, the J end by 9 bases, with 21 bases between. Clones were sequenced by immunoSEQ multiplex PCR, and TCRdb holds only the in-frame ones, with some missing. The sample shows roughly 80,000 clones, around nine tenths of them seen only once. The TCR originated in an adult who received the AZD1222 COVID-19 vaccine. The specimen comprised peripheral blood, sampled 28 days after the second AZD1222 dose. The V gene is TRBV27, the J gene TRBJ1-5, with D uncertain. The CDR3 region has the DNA TGTGCCAGCAGCTCCTCATTCGGGCCGCTGATGCCCCAGCATTTT. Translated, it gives CASSSSFGPLMPQHF.